This T cell receptor (beta chain) was recorded in a study of CD8+ T cells in alopecia areata. Treatment of the sample: oral pan-JAK inhibitor, 5-10 mg twice daily. Germline CDR1 GTSNPN, CDR2 SVGIG (reference sequence). V lost 0 bases to trimming and J lost 4 bases, with 12 bases between them. This CDR3 contains 14 residues. Extracted RNA was reverse transcribed, and the resulting cDNA served as sequencing template. The protocol was immunoSEQ multiplex PCR, while the TCRdb copy is restricted to in-frame clones and leaves out a portion. Of about 200,000 clones in the sample, around three fifths were seen once.

The source is a human donor with alopecia areata. The chain has TRBV30 and TRBJ1-2; D unresolved. The sample here was CD4+ T cells sorted from blood, taken at week 24, from a patient treated with tofacitinib. For the CDR3, the DNA is TGTGCCTGGAGTGTTCCGGGGAAGATCTATGGCTACACCTTC. Protein product: CAWSVPGKIYGYTF.